The T cell receptor beta chain under discussion was sequenced for a study of cytomegalovirus exposure and HLA in healthy donors. Study-wide context: Among the approximately 420 donors who were genotyped, about 79% fell in the genetic ancestry cluster that is associated with self-reported Caucasian donors.

This CDR3 comprises 11 residues. Looked up from germline, CDR1 is SGHTA and CDR2 is FQGNSA. V lost 5 bases and J lost 2, with 4 bases in between. A remark on this clone: As yet, its antigen is unknown.

Vbeta (60) and Jbeta (13) primers were used in the PCR. Assay used: immunoSEQ multiplex PCR; TCRdb lists only in-frame clones, some missing. The sample includes over 200,000 clones, over 65% of them seen just once. Study-level findings and limits: A later analysis linked a missense variant in DCLRE1C to the trimming of TCR beta V and J genes. Listed as cytomegalovirus-associated were 150 to 200 TCR beta chains.

The chain joins TRBV7-2 to TRBJ2-7; D uncertain. What was sequenced was PBMCs. The TCR sequence derives from a human donor in good health. The CDR3 DNA sequence: TGTGCCAGCAGCCTTACCTACGAGCAGTACTTC. It is translated as CASSLTYEQYF.